This T cell receptor (beta chain) was identified in a study of shared clonotypes between healthy human individuals (dated by TCRdb to 2020 to 2022). Broadly, across the study: The cohort comprised a couple of women and a few men aged 18 to 49 years. Per donor, three plates each were used for CD4 naive and CD4 memory, two for CD8 naive, and one for CD8 memory. Blood TCR repertoires of roughly 5 healthy adults were deeply sequenced to estimate repertoire size and the extent of clonotype sharing between individuals. Libraries were prepared and TCR repertoires were sequenced by different laboratories using diverse techniques, in order to increase sequencing depth and limit assay-specific biases. Per donor, leukapheresis produced somewhere between about 0.9 and 9.5 billion PBMCs. The paper as a whole reports these results and caveats: Naive subsets generally had larger estimated clonotype richness than memory subsets. Compared with non-shared clonotypes, clonotypes shared by all four sorted-subset donors had higher generation probabilities. Sampling was limited to blood, and TCR repertoires in tissue likely differ from TCR repertoires in blood. Pairwise subsampling indicated that sequencing depth was expected to affect the degree of clonotype sharing among donors. The genetic and exposure-history diversity represented was limited by the small number of donors. Across four donors, about 5.2% of naive CD4, 3.5% of naive CD8, under 2.5% of memory CD4, and approximately 0.4% of memory CD8 clonotypes were shared. Rarefaction of sorted-subset datasets indicated incomplete sequencing despite the large sequencing depth.

V is pared back by 5 bases and J by 0 bases, with 8 bases lying between the germline termini. The CDR3 runs 13 residues from the cysteine to the phenylalanine. Only the CDR3 DNA stays, 39 bases, in frame from base 1. The germline V gene (reference sequence) specifies LNHDA as CDR1 and SQIVND as CDR2. CD8 naive samples were CD45RO-negative cells positively selected for CCR7, giving a CD45RA+CCR7+ population that excluded TemRA cells. The donors were healthy, HIV-negative adults with no recently reported acute infections or vaccinations. Every donor was a Caucasian adult living in Nashville, Tennessee, USA. Blood was collected by leukapheresis, and PBMCs were isolated by Ficoll-Histopaque density gradient centrifugation and then cryopreserved in liquid nitrogen vapor phase. Purity and quantity of every magnetically sorted T cell population were checked by analytical flow cytometry. From each sorted fraction, genomic DNA was isolated and quantified by UV absorbance on a Nanodrop 2000c.

Using the deep immunoSEQ assay, TCR CDR3 regions were amplified from genomic DNA by multiplex PCR. Extracted genomic DNA from each cell subset was spread evenly across all wells of several immunoSEQ 96-well plates, with each plate serving as a replicate. Each replicate PCR for sorted subsets received about 200 ng genomic DNA, equal to about 30,000 T cell genomes. The purified libraries were quantified using a Qubit 3.0 fluorometer, sized with a Bioanalyzer 2100, and then quantified again using the KAPA Library Quantification kit. Each immunoSEQ 96-well plate was sequenced on its own single-read 150-cycle Illumina NextSeq 550 flow cell. Processing in the source paper ran as follows. Because the immunoSEQ output included only junctional sequences and no quality scores, the filtering could not be the same as the filtering used for full-length reads. Sequences were annotated with PyIR, a Python wrapper for IgBLAST v1.9, and V/J genes and CDR3 were assigned using IMGT germline references. Any read was removed if the V/J assignment was weak (E-value above 1e-6), the CDR3 was missing, or the read contained stop codons, out-of-frame junctions, or ambiguous translated residues. A V3J clonotype was defined by an identical inferred V gene, J gene, and CDR3 amino acid sequence. Percentage overlap between repertoires was calculated by dividing the number of shared unique clonotypes by the size of the smaller repertoire. Repertoire richness was assessed with RTK rarefaction, the Chao1 estimator, and Recon v2.1 estimates of unobserved clonotypes. Generation probabilities for all TCRbeta clonotypes obtained by the gDNA method from a handful of donors were computed using OLGA. The table was pulled from immuneACCESS by TCRdb, which kept in-frame rearrangements only. Such tables lose some clones; where checked, under half of the loss comes from unresolved V genes, and the rest has no known cause. V and J calls and clone size are as listed in that table; D and trimming were resolved from the DNA. This sample holds some 1,900,000 clones; roughly 95% were observed only once. The top ten constitute more than 0.95% of the sample.

Concerning this clone: Its antigen is currently not known. The record has no base qualities; no much larger clone is one base away. Additional DNA sequences in this sample encode the identical CDR3.

The specimen was naive CD8+ T cells sorted from blood. Reading the label with the study, this specimen's cell subset or site is: CD45RA+CCR7+. Recombination connected TRBV19 to TRBJ2-7, with an unclear D gene assignment. This sequence was found in a man aged 18-30 years in good health. The CDR3 corresponds to CASSAALSYEQYF. The DNA is TGTGCCAGTAGTGCCGCTCTCTCCTACGAGCAGTACTTC.